A selection of T cell receptor beta chains follows, all from one sample in a study of cytomegalovirus exposure and HLA in healthy donors. Assay: immunoSEQ multiplex PCR; the TCRdb copy retains only in-frame clones and omits some. In the table there are approximately 120,000 clones, 78% of which are singletons. The sample comprised PBMCs. The receptors shown here come from a young man in good health and CMV-seropositive. Each CDR3 is given with its conserved first and last residue. D genes are given only for firm matches. Clone size is shown for a subset of rows, as once, few, many or a class of expanded clone.

clone_size	d_call	j_call	v_call	cdr3_nt	cdr3_aa
-	TRBD1	TRBJ2-2	TRBV6-5	TGTGCCATCAAGACAGGGCCCGGGGAGCTGTTTTTT	CAIKTGPGELFF
once	TRBD1	TRBJ2-7	TRBV7-8	TGTGCCAGCAGCACCTACAGGGGTGGCGAGCAGTACTTC	CASSTYRGGEQYF
once	-	TRBJ1-5	TRBV19	TGTGCCAGTAGTATACCGCCCGCGGGGGCGGGATATGATCAGCCCCAGCATTTT	CASSIPPAGAGYDQPQHF
-	-	TRBJ1-1	TRBV30	TGTGCCTGGAGATTCGGACTCGTGAACACTGAAGCTTTCTTT	CAWRFGLVNTEAFF
once	TRBD2	TRBJ2-2	TRBV2	TGTGCCAGCAGGCGGGAGTACACCGGGGAGCTGCTTTTT	CASRREYTGELLF
few	-	TRBJ1-4	TRBV6-1	TGTGCCAGCCGACAGCCGGGGGGTGAAAAACTGTTTTTT	CASRQPGGEKLFF
few	TRBD2	TRBJ2-1	TRBV27	TGTGCCAGCAGTTTCCTAGCGGGGAAATACAATGAGCAGTTCTTC	CASSFLAGKYNEQFF
-	-	TRBJ1-5	TRBV25-1	TGTGCCAGCAGTGGGCAGGGCCATCAGCCCCAGCATTTT	CASSGQGHQPQHF
-	TRBD1	TRBJ1-2	TRBV27	TGTGCCAGCAGTTTGGCAGGGGGCGACTATGGCTACACCTTC	CASSLAGGDYGYTF
-	TRBD1	TRBJ2-6	TRBV9	TGTGCCAGCAGCTTCCCGACAGGGGCCGGCTCTGGGGCCAACGTCCTGACTTTC	CASSFPTGAGSGANVLTF
once	-	TRBJ2-7	TRBV28	TGTGCCAGCAGCCACTACGAGCAGTACTTC	CASSHYEQYF
-	TRBD2	TRBJ2-6	TRBV9	TGTGCCAGCAGCCCACGGACTAGCGGGTCTGGGGCCAACGTCCTGACTTTC	CASSPRTSGSGANVLTF
-	TRBD1	TRBJ2-7	TRBV10-3	TGTGCCATCAGTGATCCAGGGGGCGCGGTCTACGAGCAGTACTTC	CAISDPGGAVYEQYF
-	-	TRBJ1-5	TRBV4-2	TGTGCCAGCAGCCAAGGAGACTTAAATCAGCCCCAGCATTTT	CASSQGDLNQPQHF
-	-	TRBJ1-1	TRBV18	TGTGCCAGCTCACCCAGTCGGAGGTCGAACACTGAAGCTTTCTTT	CASSPSRRSNTEAFF
-	-	TRBJ2-1	TRBV27	TGTGCCAGCAGTTGGCCTGAGCAGTTCTTC	CASSWPEQFF
-	-	TRBJ2-1	TRBV5-1	TGCGCCAGCAGCTTGGGGACTTACAATGAGCAGTTCTTC	CASSLGTYNEQFF
-	-	TRBJ2-1	TRBV7-9	TGTGCCAACCGCCGTGGAGGACCTTACAATGAGCAGTTCTTC	CANRRGGPYNEQFF
-	TRBD1	TRBJ1-2	TRBV10-3	TGTGCCATCAGTGAGACTCAGGGGGCCAATGGCTACACCTTC	CAISETQGANGYTF
-	TRBD2	TRBJ2-1	TRBV6-6	TGTGCCAGCAGTTACTCTAGCGGGCAAAACTACAATGAGCAGTTCTTC	CASSYSSGQNYNEQFF
-	TRBD1	TRBJ1-5	TRBV27	TGTGCCAGCAGTGGGGACAGGCGAAATCAGCCCCAGCATTTT	CASSGDRRNQPQHF
-	TRBD2	TRBJ2-5	TRBV28	TGTGCCAGCAGTTTGTCTAGCGGGAGGATAGCAGAGACCCAGTACTTC	CASSLSSGRIAETQYF
-	TRBD1	TRBJ1-2	TRBV7-3	TGTGCCAGCAGCCCGAACAGGGGGTATGGCTACACCTTC	CASSPNRGYGYTF
-	-	TRBJ1-4	TRBV10-2	TGCGCCAGCAGTGATCTCGGGGTGGGGGAAAAACTGTTTTTT	CASSDLGVGEKLFF
-	-	TRBJ2-3	TRBV19	TGTGCCAGTAATGAGGCCCCGGGCACAGATACGCAGTATTTT	CASNEAPGTDTQYF
-	-	TRBJ1-1	TRBV7-9	TGTGCCAGCAGCCGTTCAGGGGCGGGCACTGAAGCTTTCTTT	CASSRSGAGTEAFF
-	TRBD2	TRBJ2-7	TRBV6-6	TGTGCCAGCGGCCTAGCGGGAACCTACGAGCAGTACTTC	CASGLAGTYEQYF
-	-	TRBJ2-3	TRBV5-1	TGCGCCAGCGGAGGCGGGGGCCGGACAGATACGCAGTATTTT	CASGGGGRTDTQYF
-	TRBD2	TRBJ2-2	TRBV30	TGTGCCTGGAGAAGAGAACTAGCGGGAGTTGGTGGGACCGGGGAGCTGTTTTTT	CAWRRELAGVGGTGELFF
-	-	TRBJ2-1	TRBV4-1	TGCGCCAGCAGCGCTAGTGGGGAGCAGTTCTTC	CASSASGEQFF
-	TRBD2	TRBJ2-2	TRBV7-3	TGTGCCAGCAGCCTGACTAGCGGAAACACCGGGGAGCTGTTTTTT	CASSLTSGNTGELFF
-	-	TRBJ1-3	TRBV29-1	TGCAGCGTTGAAGCAGGTTCTGGAAACACCATATATTTT	CSVEAGSGNTIYF
-	TRBD1	TRBJ2-1	TRBV9	TGTGCCAGCACCCCGGGGACAGGGGGCTACGATGAGCAGTTCTTC	CASTPGTGGYDEQFF
-	-	TRBJ1-1	TRBV6-1	TGTGCCAGCAGCCTGAGATCGAGGAACACTGAAGCTTTCTTT	CASSLRSRNTEAFF
-	TRBD1	TRBJ2-2	TRBV4-3	TGCGCCAGCAGCCATACCACTTCCGGGACAGAGTACACCGGGGAGCTGTTTTTT	CASSHTTSGTEYTGELFF
-	-	TRBJ2-3	TRBV29-1	TGCAGCGTTACAGGGTGGGATACGCAGTATTTT	CSVTGWDTQYF
-	-	TRBJ2-1	TRBV7-9	TGTGCCAGCAGCTTAATCGGGAGTCGTCCCTACAATGAGCAGTTCTTC	CASSLIGSRPYNEQFF
-	-	TRBJ2-7	TRBV28	TGTGCCAGCAGTTTCAGGGGAGTCGCTTACGAGCAGTACTTC	CASSFRGVAYEQYF
-	-	TRBJ2-3	TRBV4-3	TGCGCCAGCGGCCAAGATGGTGGAGGGGCAGATACGCAGTATTTT	CASGQDGGGADTQYF
-	-	TRBJ2-3	TRBV6-4	TGTGCCAGCAGTGACGGGCAGGGGAGAGATACGCAGTATTTT	CASSDGQGRDTQYF
-	-	TRBJ1-1	TRBV29-1	TGCAGCGTTTTTAATTACCGAACCGAGCCCTTGAACACTGAAGCTTTCTTT	CSVFNYRTEPLNTEAFF
-	TRBD2	TRBJ2-7	TRBV7-2	TGTGCCAGCGGTTCTAGCGGCACCTACGAGCAGTACTTC	CASGSSGTYEQYF
few	TRBD1	TRBJ1-1	TRBV5-1	TGCGCCAGCAGCTTAGCCGACAGGGGATGGACTGAAGCTTTCTTT	CASSLADRGWTEAFF
-	-	TRBJ2-1	TRBV4-3	TGCGCCAGCAGCCAAGACGGACACCACAATGAGCAGTTCTTC	CASSQDGHHNEQFF
-	-	TRBJ2-1	TRBV18	TGTGCCAGCTCACCAACGGAGAGCGCCTACAATGAGCAGTTCTTC	CASSPTESAYNEQFF
-	-	TRBJ1-2	TRBV6-1	TGTGCCAGCATAGAGTCAGGGTCGATCTTTAATGGCTACACCTTC	CASIESGSIFNGYTF
-	TRBD1	TRBJ1-2	TRBV30	TGTGCCTGGAGTGCCTCGACAGGGACTGGCTACACCTTC	CAWSASTGTGYTF
-	TRBD1	TRBJ2-6	TRBV23-1	TGCGCCAGCAGTCAACCGATTCCCGGGACAGGGAAAAGTGGGGCCAACGTCCTGACTTTC	CASSQPIPGTGKSGANVLTF
-	-	TRBJ1-4	TRBV13	TGTGCCAGCACCTACAGGGCCGCGAATGAAAAACTGTTTTTT	CASTYRAANEKLFF
-	TRBD1	TRBJ1-4	TRBV5-4	TGTGCCAGCAGCTTTTCCTTTGGACAGGGAAATGAAAAACTGTTTTTT	CASSFSFGQGNEKLFF